The T cell receptor beta chain under discussion was sequenced for a study of T cells after yellow fever vaccination. The wider study: The authors prepared low-cell-number fractions using SMART-Seq v4 Ultra Low Input.

A 5'RACE template-switching step, the method used to make TCR cDNA, added a universal primer site and UMIs. One entry per CDR3 protein results from TCRdb running MiXCR on the 5' RACE reads. Here the sample spans some 160,000 distinct CDR3 sequences, over 7% being singletons. Trimming took off 7 bases at V and 5 bases at J, with 23 bases between the two ends. There are 16 residues in the CDR3. From germline, CDR1 is SEHNR and CDR2 FQNEAQ (reference sequence). Concerning this clonotype: Its matching antigen is unknown.

Study outcomes and limitations: Weaker in magnitude, the secondary response showed a faster peak on day 5 versus 15. The study re-detected most primary-vaccination clones after the booster (roughly 96% CD4, around 90% CD8).

The source was CD8+ T cells sorted from PBMCs, collected 45 days after the yellow fever booster vaccination. The TCR originated in a man aged 18-30 years who received the YFV17D yellow fever vaccine. V gene TRBV7-9 combines with J gene TRBJ1-2; tentative D call: TRBD1 (5 bases). The CDR3 region is CASTNSKGENKYGYTF. CDR3 coding DNA: TGTGCCAGCACCAATTCTAAAGGGGAAAACAAATATGGCTACACCTTC.